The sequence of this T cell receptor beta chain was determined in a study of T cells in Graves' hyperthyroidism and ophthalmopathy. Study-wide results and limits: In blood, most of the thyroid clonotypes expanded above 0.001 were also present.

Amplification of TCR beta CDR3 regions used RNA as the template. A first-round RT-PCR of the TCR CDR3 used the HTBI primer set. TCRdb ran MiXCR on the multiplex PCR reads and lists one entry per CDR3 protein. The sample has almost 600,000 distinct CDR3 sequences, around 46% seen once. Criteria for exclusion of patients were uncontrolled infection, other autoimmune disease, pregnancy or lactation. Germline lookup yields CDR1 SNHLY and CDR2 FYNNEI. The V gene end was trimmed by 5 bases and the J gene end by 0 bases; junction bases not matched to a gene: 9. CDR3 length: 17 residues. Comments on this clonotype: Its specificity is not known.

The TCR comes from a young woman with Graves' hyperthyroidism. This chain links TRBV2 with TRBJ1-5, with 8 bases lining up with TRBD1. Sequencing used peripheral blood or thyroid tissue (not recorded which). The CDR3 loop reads CASSYSGQGYSNQPQHF. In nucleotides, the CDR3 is TGTGCCAGCAGTTACTCAGGACAGGGTTATAGCAATCAGCCCCAGCATTTT.